These T cell receptor beta chains were read from a single sample in a study of Ad26.COV2.S vaccination and SARS-CoV-2 variants. The assay was immunoSEQ multiplex PCR, and TCRdb's table has in-frame clones only and misses some. The table lists approximately 350,000 clones, around four fifths of them singletons. This specimen was peripheral blood, taken in a trial of Ad26.COV2.S vaccine versus placebo. The receptors derive from a person aged 18 to 65 who received the Ad26.COV2.S COVID-19 vaccine or a placebo. Each CDR3 is given with its conserved first and last residue. D genes are given only for firm matches. Size is omitted from some rows. Given values are once, few, many or a class for expanded clones.

size: once; V: TRBV11-2; length: 18; D: TRBD1; J: TRBJ1-3; CDR3: CASSSLRGYRGKGNTIYF
size: -; V: TRBV2; length: 13; D: TRBD1; J: TRBJ2-4; CDR3: CASRKDREDIQYF
size: -; V: TRBV19; length: 15; D: -; J: TRBJ1-2; CDR3: CASSVRHSSNYGYTF
size: -; V: TRBV6-1; length: 16; D: -; J: TRBJ2-7; CDR3: CASSEEKTLVLGEQYF
size: -; V: TRBV19; length: 13; D: -; J: TRBJ1-1; CDR3: CASSRTANTEAFF
size: once; V: TRBV7-3; length: 15; D: -; J: TRBJ1-1; CDR3: CASSLNPLTNTEAFF
size: -; V: TRBV5-1; length: 16; D: TRBD2; J: TRBJ2-7; CDR3: CASSRTSGGNSYEQYF
size: once; V: TRBV27; length: 12; D: -; J: TRBJ1-5; CDR3: CASSSVGGPQHF
size: -; V: TRBV19; length: 17; D: -; J: TRBJ2-6; CDR3: CASSIGAGRSGANVLTF
size: -; V: TRBV6-4; length: 19; D: TRBD2; J: TRBJ2-6; CDR3: CASTMREGRGFSGANVLTF
size: -; V: TRBV7-9; length: 15; D: -; J: TRBJ1-1; CDR3: CASSALGGGGTEAFF
size: -; V: TRBV7-9; length: 14; D: -; J: TRBJ2-7; CDR3: CASSLMGGQYEQYF
size: -; V: TRBV27; length: 13; D: -; J: TRBJ1-4; CDR3: CASSGRRSEKLFF